The clone carrying this TCR beta chain was observed a handful of times. At one of its ends the junction is not consistent with the germline gene, which may arise from a read error. The data belong to a study of CD8 T cells in ankylosing spondylitis. The CDR3 loop spans 13 amino acids. Each CDR3 protein gets one entry after TCRdb re-called the 5' RACE reads with MiXCR. The sample lists more than 250,000 distinct CDR3 sequences, more than 9% occurring once. The chain employs TRBV12-3 or TRBV12-4 and TRBJ2-5, with 13 positions matching TRBD2. The TCR originated in a female donor with ankylosing spondylitis or in good health (not recorded which). The sequenced material came from blood, either unsorted or a sorted T cell fraction (not recorded which). The CDR3 nucleotides read TGTGCCAGCAGTTTCACTAGCGGGGGGGCCTCGGACTTC. It yields the protein CASSFTSGGASDF.